This entry features one T cell receptor beta chain sequence. Its antigen is unidentified. The junction departs from germline at one end; a sequencing error may be responsible. This same CDR3 is encoded by further DNA sequences in the sample. Donors counted as nominally healthy when sampled, yet unrecorded immune exposures were likely. CDR3 length: 15 amino acids. Germline CDR1 is LNHNV and CDR2 is YYDKDF (reference sequence). This record comes from a study of cytomegalovirus exposure and HLA in healthy donors. Overall study results and limits: Data from an earlier analysis indicated that most TCR beta V segments were productive either about 90% or about 30% of the time. A later analysis reportedly found fewer N-insertions in an Asian-associated ancestry cluster than the roughly 670-donor mean. Certain indistinguishable V segments, among them TRBV6-2 and TRBV6-3, were excluded.

PCR involved 60 Vbeta and 13 Jbeta primers. Assay: immunoSEQ multiplex PCR; the TCRdb copy retains only in-frame clones and omits some. The sample consists of about 120,000 clones, 60% to 85% of them appearing once. The rearrangement uses TRBV15 and TRBJ1-6, with D possibly matching TRBD1 (6 bases). This sequence originates from a man in his fifties or sixties in good health and CMV-seropositive. Sequenced input: PBMCs. The CDR3 spells CATSPDRTDNSPLHF. The CDR3 region has the DNA TGTGCCACCAGCCCTGACAGGACAGATAATTCCCCCCTCCACTTT. The entire variable domain, with the rest obtained from reference TRBV15 and TRBJ1-6, is as follows: DAMVIQNPRYQVTQFGKPVTLSCSQTLNHNVMYWYQQKSSQAPKLLFHYYDKDFNNEADTPDNFQSRRPNTSFCFLDIRSPGLGDTAMYLCATSPDRTDNSPLHFGNGTRLTVT.